Listed here is a single T cell receptor beta chain. The data stem from a study of cytomegalovirus exposure and HLA in healthy donors. The length of the CDR3 is 14 residues. Unmatched junction bases numbered 1, after V lost 8 bases and J lost 1 base. Germline V gene sequence: CDR1 WSHSY, CDR2 SAAADI. The PCR made use of 60 Vbeta and 13 Jbeta primers. Method: immunoSEQ multiplex PCR; TCRdb's copy keeps in-frame clones and lacks some. The data show about 150,000 clones, with 74% seen just once and roughly 2.2% held by the top ten. Source material: PBMCs. The sequence was collected from a man aged 30-40 years in good health and CMV-seronegative. V gene TRBV10-2 combines with J gene TRBJ2-7; 14 positions match TRBD2. This CDR3 is CASGTSGGSYEQYF. In DNA form, the CDR3 reads TGCGCCAGCGGGACTAGCGGGGGATCCTACGAGCAGTACTTC.